The present entry profiles one T cell receptor (beta chain) with its context. This likely stems from a read error, as it lies one base from a far larger clone. This record comes from a study of shared clonotypes between healthy human individuals. J lost 4 bases, V lost 5 bases, and 9 bases had no gene match. Germline-derived CDR1 and CDR2 are SNHLY and FYNNEI. The CDR3 has 16 residues. Investigators spread the genomic DNA of each subset evenly over several immunoSEQ plates. Using immunoSEQ multiplex PCR, the repertoire was profiled, and TCRdb retains in-frame clones only, with some absent. The sample includes 450,000 to 500,000 clones, 81% of them seen just once.

The origin of this receptor is a woman aged 40-49 years in good health. Some clones in this sample may be carry-over from other donors' samples. Sequences were obtained from PBMCs. The chain has TRBV2 and TRBJ2-2; 8 bases fit TRBD1. The CDR3 loop reads CASSWTGSAGTGELFF. The CDR3 DNA reads as TGTGCCAGCAGTTGGACAGGGAGCGCAGGCACCGGGGAGCTGTTTTTT.